This entry concerns a single T cell receptor (beta chain). Its target is not known. This record comes from a study of OX40 agonist ivuxolimab in advanced cancers. For the study at large: Patients received the agonistic anti-OX40 (CD134) antibody ivuxolimab. The study enrolled dose-escalation patients with hepatocellular carcinoma, melanoma, renal cell or head and neck cancer. Patients got intravenous ivuxolimab at 0.01 to 10 mg/kg every 2 weeks. General observations from the study: The study observed clonal expansion of CD4+ and CD8+ blood T cells by week 6 at 0.1 to 3.0 mg/kg.

Some clones are missing from TCRdb's copy, which holds only in-frame ones; the method was immunoSEQ multiplex PCR. Of tens of thousands of clones listed, about nine tenths are singletons. Trimming stripped 5 bases from V and 4 bases from J, with 14 bases between. Germline V gives CDR1 SGHVS, CDR2 FNYEAQ. The CDR3 sequence is 14 residues long. The sequences come from CD4+ or CD8+ T cells sorted from blood, collected in a trial of the OX40 agonist ivuxolimab. J is TRBJ2-5 and V is TRBV7-6; D not certain. The TCR originated in an adult with an advanced solid tumor such as melanoma, head and neck, liver or kidney cancer. The CDR3, as DNA: TGTGCCAGCAGCCCGCTGGGGTCTGGAGAGACCCAGTACTTC. This codes for CASSPLGSGETQYF. Variable domain in full (rest from reference TRBV7-6 and TRBJ2-5): GAGVSQSPRYKVTKRGQDVALRCDPISGHVSLYWYRQALGQGPEFLTYFNYEAQQDKSGLPNDRFSAERPEGSISTLTIQRTEQRDSAMYRCASSPLGSGETQYFGPGTRLLVL.